The rows below give T cell receptor beta chains drawn from one sample of a study of patients and donors after allogeneic stem cell transplantation. MiXCR was run by TCRdb on the RT-PCR reads, yielding one entry per CDR3 protein. The repertoire holds roughly 200,000 distinct CDR3 sequences, with around two fifths as singletons. Sequencing was carried out using blood, either unsorted or a sorted T cell fraction (not recorded which). Receptors originate from a human donor who was either an allogeneic HSCT recipient or a stem cell or donor lymphocyte infusion donor (not recorded which). It is not recorded whose cells these are; they may come from a transplant donor. CDR3s include the opening cysteine and the closing phenylalanine or tryptophan. A D gene is named only where the DNA matches it firmly. Expanded clones are given a class, and other clones once, few, many or no size at all.

J | V | size | D | CDR3 | DNA
TRBJ1-5 | TRBV25-1 | many | NA | CASSESGQPQHF | TGTGCCAGCAGTGAATCGGGGCAGCCCCAGCATTTT
TRBJ2-3 | TRBV5-1 | NA | TRBD2 | CASSPLGSGLAGSTDTQYF | TGCGCCAGCAGCCCCCTGGGGAGTGGACTAGCGGGAAGCACAGATACGCAGTATTTT
TRBJ2-5 | TRBV27 | many | NA | CASSLQGVETQYF | TGTGCCAGCAGTTTACAGGGAGTTGAGACCCAGTACTTC
TRBJ1-5 | TRBV27 | few | TRBD1 | CASSSGQGLQQPQHF | TGTGCCAGCAGTTCAGGACAGGGACTCCAACAGCCCCAGCATTTT
TRBJ2-7 | TRBV28 | once | TRBD1 | CATSTSGTGPYEQYF | TGTGCCACCAGTACCTCCGGGACAGGACCCTACGAGCAGTACTTC
TRBJ1-2 | TRBV5-1 | few | NA | CASSLQGQFDYTF | TGCGCCAGCAGCTTGCAAGGGCAATTCGACTACACCTTC
TRBJ1-1 | TRBV20-1 | few | TRBD1 | CSARDLTGAFVSSAAFF | TGCAGTGCTAGAGATCTAACAGGGGCCTTTGTATCATCAGCAGCTTTCTTT
TRBJ1-1 | TRBV12-3/TRBV12-4 | NA | NA | CASTRGGNTEAFF | TGTGCCAGCACCCGCGGGGGAAACACTGAAGCTTTCTTT
TRBJ2-1 | TRBV5-1 | few | TRBD2 | CASGRREGANEQFF | TGCGCCTCAGGGCGGCGGGAGGGGGCCAATGAGCAGTTCTTC
TRBJ1-4 | TRBV4-3 | NA | NA | CASSQYRVLNEKLFF | TGCGCCAGCAGCCAGTACAGGGTACTTAATGAAAAACTGTTTTTT
TRBJ1-6 | TRBV6-2/TRBV6-3 | NA | NA | CASSLMDGDFSPLHF | TGTGCCAGCAGCCTGATGGACGGAGATTTTTCACCCCTCCACTTT
TRBJ1-5 | TRBV30 | NA | TRBD1 | CAWRDRGQGNQPQHF | TGTGCCTGGAGGGATAGGGGACAGGGTAATCAGCCCCAGCATTTT
TRBJ2-2 | TRBV4-3 | NA | NA | CASSQGIDSTNTGELFF | TGCGCCAGCAGCCAAGGGATCGACAGCACTAACACCGGGGAGCTGTTTTTT
TRBJ1-5 | TRBV9 | few | TRBD1 | CASRHRGHHQPQHF | TGTGCCAGCAGGCACAGGGGCCATCATCAACCCCAGCATTTT
TRBJ1-6 | TRBV4-2 | few | NA | CASSQDWQVGESNSPLHF | TGTGCCAGCAGCCAAGATTGGCAGGTTGGGGAGTCCAATTCACCCCTCCACTTT
TRBJ2-2 | TRBV27 | NA | TRBD2 | CASRLAGEHTGELFF | TGTGCCAGCAGACTAGCGGGAGAGCACACCGGGGAGCTGTTTTTT
TRBJ1-1 | TRBV10-3 | few | NA | CAANEFLRANTEAFF | TGTGCCGCCAACGAGTTCCTCCGGGCGAACACTGAAGCTTTCTTT
TRBJ2-2 | TRBV20-1 | NA | TRBD2 | CSARDWRGSSRELFF | TGCAGTGCTAGAGATTGGCGCGGGAGCTCCCGGGAGCTGTTTTTT
TRBJ2-7 | TRBV12-3/TRBV12-4 | few | NA | CASSLRAYEQYF | TGTGCCAGCAGTTTACGAGCCTACGAGCAGTACTTC
TRBJ2-1 | TRBV6-5 | NA | NA | CASSYSKLGKGTSYNEQFF | TGTGCCAGCAGTTACTCGAAGTTGGGCAAGGGGACCTCCTACAATGAGCAGTTCTTC
TRBJ1-1 | TRBV2 | NA | NA | CASSERSNTEAFF | TGTGCCAGCAGTGAAAGATCGAACACTGAAGCTTTCTTT
TRBJ1-5 | TRBV28 | NA | TRBD1 | CATSPGTGLAQHF | TGTGCCACCTCCCCCGGGACAGGCCTTGCCCAGCATTTT
TRBJ1-2 | TRBV25-1 | NA | TRBD1 | CASRTGTGPDYGYTF | TGTGCCAGCAGAACCGGGACAGGGCCGGACTATGGCTACACCTTC
TRBJ1-2 | TRBV19 | NA | NA | CASSIVVTKRTYGYTF | TGTGCCAGTAGTATAGTTGTGACCAAAAGGACCTATGGCTACACCTTC
TRBJ2-1 | TRBV7-8 | NA | TRBD2 | CASSPSGRGNEQFF | TGTGCCAGCAGCCCCAGCGGGAGAGGAAATGAGCAGTTCTTC
TRBJ2-3 | TRBV5-1 | NA | NA | CASSLRYWGTHRTQYF | TGCGCCAGCAGCTTGCGATACTGGGGGACACATAGGACGCAGTATTTT
TRBJ2-7 | TRBV12-3/TRBV12-4 | NA | TRBD2 | CASSLPPLAGVLEQYF | TGTGCCAGCAGTCTACCTCCACTAGCGGGAGTCCTGGAGCAGTACTTC
TRBJ2-1 | TRBV12-3/TRBV12-4 | NA | TRBD2 | CASRSGGYNEQFF | TGTGCCAGCAGAAGCGGGGGCTACAATGAGCAGTTCTTC
TRBJ1-4 | TRBV9 | few | NA | CASSAPVFGEKLFF | TGTGCCAGCAGCGCCCCGGTCTTCGGAGAAAAACTGTTTTTT
TRBJ1-2 | TRBV3-1 | NA | NA | CASSQVDAYGYTF | TGTGCCAGCAGCCAAGTAGACGCCTATGGCTACACCTTC
TRBJ2-1 | TRBV12-3/TRBV12-4 | NA | TRBD1 | CASTTDRGLVNEQFF | TGTGCCAGCACAACCGACAGGGGGCTGGTCAATGAGCAGTTCTTC
TRBJ1-2 | TRBV6-4 | NA | TRBD1 | CASKAGQGAHDNYGYTF | TGTGCCAGCAAGGCCGGCCAGGGGGCGCATGATAACTATGGCTACACCTTC
TRBJ1-5 | TRBV28 | NA | NA | CASSLWKGFGDGNQPQHF | TGTGCCAGCAGTTTATGGAAAGGATTCGGGGACGGCAATCAGCCCCAGCATTTT
TRBJ2-7 | TRBV12-3/TRBV12-4 | NA | TRBD2 | CASSLAGGGHYEQYF | TGTGCCAGCAGTCTAGCGGGAGGTGGGCACTACGAGCAGTACTTC
TRBJ1-1 | TRBV5-5 | once | NA | CASSLELGSYTEAFF | TGTGCCAGCAGCTTGGAACTAGGAAGTTACACTGAAGCTTTCTTT
TRBJ1-5 | TRBV12-3/TRBV12-4 | few | TRBD1 | CASSSTDRANDQPQHF | TGTGCCAGCAGTTCTACTGACAGGGCTAACGATCAGCCCCAGCATTTT
TRBJ2-1 | TRBV20-1 | NA | TRBD2 | CSARDRRGSSYNEQFF | TGCAGTGCTAGAGATCGGCGGGGGAGCTCCTACAATGAGCAGTTCTTC
TRBJ2-1 | TRBV5-1 | NA | NA | CASSLDLARSNEQFF | TGCGCCAGCAGCTTGGATTTGGCTAGAAGCAATGAGCAGTTCTTC
TRBJ2-3 | TRBV12-3/TRBV12-4 | NA | NA | CASSTEGTRHTQYF | TGTGCCAGTTCGACAGAGGGTACACGACATACGCAGTATTTT
TRBJ2-7 | TRBV5-8 | few | NA | CASSKRSLLYEQYF | TGTGCCAGCAGTAAGCGGTCCCTGCTCTACGAGCAGTACTTC
TRBJ2-1 | TRBV3-1 | NA | TRBD2 | CASSQEPSGWYNEQFF | TGTGCCAGCAGCCAAGAACCTAGCGGGTGGTACAATGAGCAGTTCTTC
TRBJ2-1 | TRBV5-6 | NA | TRBD1 | CASSLGTGGEQFF | TGTGCCAGCAGCTTGGGGACAGGGGGTGAGCAGTTCTTC
TRBJ2-1 | TRBV4-3 | NA | TRBD2 | CASSRTSAYNEQFF | TGCGCCAGCAGCCGGACTAGCGCTTACAATGAGCAGTTCTTC
TRBJ1-2 | TRBV15 | NA | TRBD1 | CATSLLTGDNYGYTF | TGTGCCACCAGTCTTCTTACAGGGGATAACTATGGCTACACCTTC
TRBJ2-1 | TRBV11-3 | once | TRBD1 | CASSSGQVYNEQFF | TGTGCCAGCAGCTCGGGACAGGTCTACAATGAGCAGTTCTTC
TRBJ2-2 | TRBV11-2 | once | TRBD2 | CASSFLRAGVGNTGELFF | TGTGCCAGCAGCTTTCTTAGGGCGGGAGTGGGAAACACCGGGGAGCTGTTTTTT
TRBJ1-1 | TRBV7-2 | NA | TRBD1 | CASSLVTGTNTEAFF | TGTGCCAGCAGCTTAGTGACAGGGACGAACACTGAAGCTTTCTTT
TRBJ1-2 | TRBV5-8 | few | NA | CASSWTDLHYTF | TGTGCCAGCAGCTGGACGGACCTCCACTACACCTTC
TRBJ2-1 | TRBV2 | few | NA | CASSVGEQFF | TGTGCCAGCAGTGTTGGGGAGCAGTTCTTC